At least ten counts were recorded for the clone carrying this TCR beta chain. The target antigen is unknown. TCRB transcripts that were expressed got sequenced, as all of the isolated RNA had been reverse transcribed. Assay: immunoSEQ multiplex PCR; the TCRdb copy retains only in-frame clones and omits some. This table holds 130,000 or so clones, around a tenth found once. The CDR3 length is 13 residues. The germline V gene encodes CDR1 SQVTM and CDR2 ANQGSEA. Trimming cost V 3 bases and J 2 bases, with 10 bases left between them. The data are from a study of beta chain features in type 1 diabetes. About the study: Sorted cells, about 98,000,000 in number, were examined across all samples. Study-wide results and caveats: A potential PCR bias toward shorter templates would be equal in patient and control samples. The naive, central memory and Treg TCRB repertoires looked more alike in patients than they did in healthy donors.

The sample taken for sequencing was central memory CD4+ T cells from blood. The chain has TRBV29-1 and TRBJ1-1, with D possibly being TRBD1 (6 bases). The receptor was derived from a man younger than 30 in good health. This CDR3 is CSVDGTLNTEAFF. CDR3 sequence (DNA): TGCAGCGTTGACGGGACACTTAACACTGAAGCTTTCTTT.